The present T cell receptor (beta chain) was sequenced within a study of Graves' ophthalmopathy and Graves' hyperthyroidism. Study results and caveats: Most thyroid-expanded clonotypes exceeding 0.001 frequency were also found in blood.

The germline V gene encodes CDR1 SGHNT and CDR2 YENEEA. The CDR3 has 17 amino acids. Trimming removed 1 base from V and 5 bases from J; junction bases left unmatched: 12. Amplification of TCR beta CDR3 regions used RNA transcripts. Second-round multiplex PCR followed a first-round RT-PCR using HTBI primers. Each CDR3 protein is one row after TCRdb ran MiXCR on the multiplex PCR reads. The repertoire includes about 220,000 distinct CDR3 sequences, 20% to 25% of them detected once, and roughly 40% sits in the top ten. Moderate-to-severe activity, with CAS ≥3, NOSPECS ≥4 and duration under 3 months, characterized the donors with ophthalmopathy. The study excluded patients with other autoimmune diseases, uncontrolled infections, pregnancy or lactation. Clinical symptoms, serum thyroxine, TRAb, thyroid ultrasound and orbital computed tomography were relied on for diagnosis. This clonotype was counted many times. Antigen unknown.

The gene calls are TRBV11-3 and TRBJ2-5, with 8 bases matching TRBD1. The source is a woman between 45 and 60 years old with Graves' ophthalmopathy. Material: peripheral blood. CDR3 residues: CASSLGSSTGVPETQYF. CDR3 bases: TGTGCCAGCAGCTTAGGGAGTTCGACAGGGGTCCCGGAGACCCAGTACTTC.